The 15 T cell receptor beta chains reported below all come from one sample, sequenced in a study of T-cell memory formation after mild COVID-19. TCRdb reprocessed the 5' RACE reads via MiXCR and lists one record per CDR3 protein. The table lists 190,000 or so distinct CDR3 sequences, roughly a tenth of them singletons, with approximately 2.8% in the top ten. Sequenced input: PBMCs or a T cell subset sorted from them (not recorded which). The receptors derive from a man between 18 and 35 years old who had mild COVID-19 (a few samples of this study predate the infection). Cell type and time point are not known.

Worth noting for this clonotype: A read error may account for a junction end that differs from germline. The chain couples TRBV29-1 to TRBJ1-2, with D possibly being TRBD1 (6 bases). There are 9 residues in the CDR3. Germline V lookup: CDR1 SQVTM, CDR2 ANQGSEA. The CDR3 nucleotides read TGCAGCGTTGACGGACAGCCTCTCTTC. Protein: CSVDGQPLF.

The J gene is TRBJ2-6, the V gene TRBV3-1, with a weak D call TRBD1 (5 bases). V lost 8 bases and J 1 base, leaving 6 bases between the germline ends. Germline assignment: CDR1 LGHDT and CDR2 YNNKEL (reference sequence). The length of the CDR3 is 13 residues. The chain's CDR3 is CASAGSGANVLTF. As DNA, the CDR3 is TGTGCCAGCGCAGGGTCTGGGGCCAACGTCCTGACTTTC.

The table lists this clonotype with many counts. V gene TRBV28 combines with J gene TRBJ1-5; D gene unclear. The ends were cut back, 6 bases at V and 2 bases at J, with 14 bases in the middle. CDR1 and CDR2 from the germline V gene are MDHEN and SYDVKM. The length of the CDR3 is 15 residues. CDR3 in amino acids: CASRTMGSGNQPQHF. DNA of the CDR3: TGTGCCAGCAGGACGATGGGGTCGGGCAATCAGCCCCAGCATTTT.

This clonotype was detected a few times. This chain uses TRBV7-2 with TRBJ2-3; D not certain. CDR3 length equals 14 residues. CDR1 and CDR2 (germline): SGHTA, FQGNSA. With 3 bases removed from V and 3 bases from J, the gap between germline ends came to 10 bases. The CDR3 here is CASSFRYGTDTQYF. As DNA, the CDR3 is TGTGCCAGCAGCTTCCGTTACGGAACAGATACGCAGTATTTT.

This clonotype showed up just a few times. The J gene is TRBJ1-2, the V gene TRBV20-1; 12 bases map to TRBD1. Trimming took 3 bases from V and 7 from J; bases not matched to a gene: 6. The CDR3 is 14 residues long. The germline gives CDR1 DFQATT, CDR2 SNEGSKA (reference sequence). In DNA, the CDR3 is TGCAGTGCTAGCCCCGGGACAGGGGGCCCTGGCTACACCTTC. The encoded protein is CSASPGTGGPGYTF.

This sequence joins TRBV18 and TRBJ2-4; 8 bases align to TRBD1. V lost 6 bases and J lost 1; bases outside the gene matches: 5. CDR3 length: 15 amino acids. Germline V gene sequence: CDR1 KGHSH, CDR2 LQKENI. CDR3 residues: CASSRDRGAKNIQYF. DNA for the CDR3: TGTGCCAGCTCGCGCGACAGGGGCGCCAAAAACATTCAGTACTTC.

This clonotype showed up just a few times. The CDR3 bases are TGTGCCAGCAGCTTAGACGGGCAGCCCCAGCATTTT. Protein sequence: CASSLDGQPQHF. The rearrangement joins TRBV7-2 to TRBJ1-5; no definite D call. From germline, CDR1 is SGHTA and CDR2 FQGNSA. The CDR3 length is 12 residues. Trimming took off 1 base at V and 7 bases at J, with 5 bases between the two ends.

The chain couples TRBV19 to TRBJ1-6; 7 nucleotides match TRBD1. V shed 8 bases and J 9 bases; nucleotides not matched to a gene: 10. Germline V gives CDR1 LNHDA, CDR2 SQIVND (reference sequence). The CDR3 sequence is 14 residues long. CDR3 nucleotides: TGTGCCAGTGGGACCGGGACAGTAGGTTCACCCCTCCACTTT. Its protein product is CASGTGTVGSPLHF.

The table lists this clonotype with a few counts. The chain links TRBV7-8 to TRBJ2-3; D is perhaps TRBD2 (5 bases). V shed 2 bases and J shed 2 bases, with 11 bases lying between them. Germline V CDR1 and CDR2: SGHVS, FQNEAQ. The CDR3 contains 15 residues. The CDR3 spells CASSLFNGITDTQYF. The CDR3 coding sequence is TGTGCCAGCAGCTTATTCAACGGGATCACAGATACGCAGTATTTT.

This clonotype was counted only a few times. The rearrangement links TRBV7-9 to TRBJ1-6; no firm D call. The V end was cut by 2 bases, the J end by 0 bases, with 8 bases between. The CDR3 has 16 amino acids. Germline CDR1 is SEHNR and CDR2 is FQNEAQ (reference sequence). The chain's CDR3 is CASSLQESSYNSPLHF. DNA for the CDR3: TGTGCCAGCAGCTTACAGGAGAGCTCCTATAATTCACCCCTCCACTTT.

V gene TRBV7-2 combines with J gene TRBJ2-3; no reliable D call. The germline CDR1 and CDR2 sequences are SGHTA and FQGNSA. The V and J ends lost 5 bases and 4 bases respectively, with 13 bases between them. CDR3 length: 14 residues. Here the CDR3 reads CASSPRPMADTQYF. CDR3 in DNA: TGTGCCAGCAGCCCCCGCCCAATGGCAGATACGCAGTATTTT.

V usage is TRBV12-3 or TRBV12-4 and J usage is TRBJ2-4, with 10 bases matching TRBD2. The CDR3 has 14 amino acids. With 6 bases clipped from V and 7 bases from J, the junction kept 6 bases outside the gene matches. The CDR3 loop reads CASSPTSGSNIQYF. CDR3 DNA sequence: TGTGCCAGCAGCCCGACTAGCGGGTCCAACATTCAGTACTTC.

In this sample, this clonotype turned up a few times. The chain joins TRBV7-9 to TRBJ2-4, with TRBD2 identical over 8 bases. The junction had 10 bases not matched to a gene; V was cut back by 2 bases and J by 1 base. Germline V CDR1 and CDR2: SEHNR, FQNEAQ (reference sequence). This CDR3 spans 18 amino acids. CDR3 nucleotide sequence: TGTGCCAGCAGCTTACCCCCCGGGGGGGCGCTGGCCAAAAACATTCAGTACTTC. It encodes CASSLPPGGALAKNIQYF.

The table lists this clonotype with a few counts. The chain employs TRBV5-1 and TRBJ2-7; 8 nucleotides agree with TRBD1. Germline V CDR1 and CDR2: SGHRS, YFSETQ. Losses at the gene ends were 4 bases for V and 6 bases for J; bases not matched to a gene: 9. The CDR3 is made up of 14 amino acids. CDR3 DNA sequence: TGCGCCAGCAGCCACCTGGACAGGGAGGTCGAGCAGTACTTC. Its translation is CASSHLDREVEQYF. The variable domain in full, with the rest retrieved from reference TRBV5-1 and TRBJ2-7, is KAGVTQTPRYLIKTRGQQVTLSCSPISGHRSVSWYQQTPGQGLQFLFEYFSETQRNKGNFPGRFSGRQFSNSRSEMNVSTLELGDSALYLCASSHLDREVEQYFGPGTRLTVT.

The V gene is TRBV12-3 or TRBV12-4, the J gene TRBJ1-1; unclear D gene. Trimming removed 8 bases at V and 3 bases at J, with 19 bases between. The CDR3 runs 15 residues. As DNA, the CDR3 is TGTGCCAGCTCACGAGGTTGGTTCGGGGACACTGAAGCTTTCTTT. This codes for CASSRGWFGDTEAFF.